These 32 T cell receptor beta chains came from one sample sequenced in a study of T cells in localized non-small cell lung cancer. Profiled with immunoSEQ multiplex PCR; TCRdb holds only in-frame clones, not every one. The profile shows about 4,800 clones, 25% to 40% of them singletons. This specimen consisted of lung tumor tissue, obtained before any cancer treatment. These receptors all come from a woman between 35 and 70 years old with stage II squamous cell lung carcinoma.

CDR3 loop: CASNRGGGNQPQHF. CDR3 sequence (DNA): TGTGCCAGCAATCGCGGGGGTGGAAATCAGCCCCAGCATTTT. This chain links TRBV9 with TRBJ1-5, with a possible D match to TRBD1 (5 bases). Trimming left V 6 bases short and J 4 bases short, with 14 bases between. Germline assignment: CDR1 SGDLS and CDR2 YYNGEE. The CDR3 runs 14 residues.

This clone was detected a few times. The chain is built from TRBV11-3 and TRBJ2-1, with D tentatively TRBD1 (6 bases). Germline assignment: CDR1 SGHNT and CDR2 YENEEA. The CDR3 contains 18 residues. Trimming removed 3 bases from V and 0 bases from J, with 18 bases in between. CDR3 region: CASSFGRRTDSSYNEQFF. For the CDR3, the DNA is TGTGCCAGCAGCTTCGGGCGGCGGACGGACAGCTCCTACAATGAGCAGTTCTTC.

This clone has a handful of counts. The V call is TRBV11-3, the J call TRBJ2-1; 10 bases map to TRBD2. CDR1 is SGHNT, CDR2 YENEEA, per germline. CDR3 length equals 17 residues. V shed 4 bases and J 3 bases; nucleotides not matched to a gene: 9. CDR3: CASSSSSRTSGYNEQFF. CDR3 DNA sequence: TGTGCCAGCAGCTCCAGTAGCAGGACTAGCGGCTACAATGAGCAGTTCTTC.

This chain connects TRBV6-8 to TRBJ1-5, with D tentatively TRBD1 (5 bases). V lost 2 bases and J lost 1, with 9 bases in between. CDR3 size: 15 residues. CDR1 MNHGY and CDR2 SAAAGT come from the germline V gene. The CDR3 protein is CASSYRGVSNQPQHF. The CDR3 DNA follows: TGTGCCAGCAGTTACCGGGGGGTGAGCAATCAGCCCCAGCATTTT.

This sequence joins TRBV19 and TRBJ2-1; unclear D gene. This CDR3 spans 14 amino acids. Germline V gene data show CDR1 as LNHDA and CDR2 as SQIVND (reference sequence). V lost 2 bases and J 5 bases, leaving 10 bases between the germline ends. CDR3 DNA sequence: TGTGCCAGTAGTATACACCGGGCCCACAATGAGCAGTTCTTC. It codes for CASSIHRAHNEQFF.

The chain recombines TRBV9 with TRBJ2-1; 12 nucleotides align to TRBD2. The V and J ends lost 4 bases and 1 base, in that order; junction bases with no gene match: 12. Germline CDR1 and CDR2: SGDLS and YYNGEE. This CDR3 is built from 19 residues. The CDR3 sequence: CASSPGLAGPLTSYNEQFF. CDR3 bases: TGTGCCAGCAGCCCGGGACTAGCGGGTCCCCTGACGTCCTACAATGAGCAGTTCTTC.

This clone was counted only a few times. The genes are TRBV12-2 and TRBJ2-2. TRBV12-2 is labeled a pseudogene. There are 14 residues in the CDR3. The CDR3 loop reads CATMGARGTGELFF. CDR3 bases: TGTGCCACCATGGGGGCGCGGGGCACCGGGGAGCTGTTTTTT.

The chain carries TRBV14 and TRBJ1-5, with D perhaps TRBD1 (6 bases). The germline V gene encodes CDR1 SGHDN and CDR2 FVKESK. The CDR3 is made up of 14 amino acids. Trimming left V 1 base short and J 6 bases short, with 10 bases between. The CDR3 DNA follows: TGTGCCAGCAGCCAAGGGGGGCTAGGTCAGCCCCAGCATTTT. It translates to CASSQGGLGQPQHF. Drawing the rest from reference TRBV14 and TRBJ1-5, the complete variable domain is EAGVTQFPSHSVIEKGQTVTLRCDPISGHDNLYWYRRVMGKEIKFLLHFVKESKQDESGMPNNRFLAERTGGTYSTLKVQPAELEDSGVYFCASSQGGLGQPQHFGDGTRLSIL.

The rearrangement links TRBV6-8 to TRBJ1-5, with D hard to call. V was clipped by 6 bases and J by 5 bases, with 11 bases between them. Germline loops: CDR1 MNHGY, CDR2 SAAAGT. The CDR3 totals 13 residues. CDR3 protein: CASRVGSDQPQHF. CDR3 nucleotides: TGTGCCAGCAGGGTGGGCAGCGATCAGCCCCAGCATTTT.

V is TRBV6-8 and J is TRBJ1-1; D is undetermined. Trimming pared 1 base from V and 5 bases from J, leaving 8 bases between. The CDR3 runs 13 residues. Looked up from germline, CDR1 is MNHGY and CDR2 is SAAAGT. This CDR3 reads CASSYLQRTEAFF. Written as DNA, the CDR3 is TGTGCCAGCAGTTACTTACAAAGGACTGAAGCTTTCTTT.

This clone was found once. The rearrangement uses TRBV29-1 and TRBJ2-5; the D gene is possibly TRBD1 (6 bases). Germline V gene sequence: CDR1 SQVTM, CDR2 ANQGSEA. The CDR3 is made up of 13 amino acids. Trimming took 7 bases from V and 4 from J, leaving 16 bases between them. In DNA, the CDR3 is TGCAGCGGGCTCACAGGGTTGGGAGAGACCCAGTACTTC. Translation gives CSGLTGLGETQYF.

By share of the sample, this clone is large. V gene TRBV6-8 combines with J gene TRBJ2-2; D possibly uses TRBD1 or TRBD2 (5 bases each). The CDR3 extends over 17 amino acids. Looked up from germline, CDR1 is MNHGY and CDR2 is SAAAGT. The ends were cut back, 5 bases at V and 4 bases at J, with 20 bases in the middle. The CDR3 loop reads CASSDSRGALGTGELFF. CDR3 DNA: TGTGCCAGCAGTGACAGTAGAGGGGCTCTTGGCACCGGGGAGCTGTTTTTT.

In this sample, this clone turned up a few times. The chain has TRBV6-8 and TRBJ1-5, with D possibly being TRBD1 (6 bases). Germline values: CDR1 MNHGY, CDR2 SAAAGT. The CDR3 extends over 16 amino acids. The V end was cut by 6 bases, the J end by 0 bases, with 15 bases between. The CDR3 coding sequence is TGTGCCAGCAGGTCTCCCGGACAGATTAGCAATCAGCCCCAGCATTTT. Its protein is CASRSPGQISNQPQHF.

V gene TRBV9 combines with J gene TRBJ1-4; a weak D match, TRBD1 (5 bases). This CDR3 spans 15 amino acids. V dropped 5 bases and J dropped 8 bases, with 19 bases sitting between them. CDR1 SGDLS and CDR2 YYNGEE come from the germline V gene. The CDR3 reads CASSPPGRRDEKLFF. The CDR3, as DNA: TGTGCCAGCAGTCCACCGGGACGGCGAGACGAAAAACTGTTTTTT.

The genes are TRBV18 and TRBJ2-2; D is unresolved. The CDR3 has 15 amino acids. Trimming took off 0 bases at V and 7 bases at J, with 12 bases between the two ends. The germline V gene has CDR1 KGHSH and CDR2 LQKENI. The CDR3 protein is CASSPPGFFGGELFF. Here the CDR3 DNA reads TGTGCCAGCTCACCACCTGGGTTTTTCGGCGGGGAGCTGTTTTTT.

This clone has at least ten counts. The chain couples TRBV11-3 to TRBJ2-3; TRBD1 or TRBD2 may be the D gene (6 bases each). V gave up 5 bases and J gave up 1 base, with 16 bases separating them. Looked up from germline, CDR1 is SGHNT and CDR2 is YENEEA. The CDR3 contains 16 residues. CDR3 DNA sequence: TGTGCCAGCAGCCCGATGGGGGGCGTCGGCACAGATACGCAGTATTTT. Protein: CASSPMGGVGTDTQYF.

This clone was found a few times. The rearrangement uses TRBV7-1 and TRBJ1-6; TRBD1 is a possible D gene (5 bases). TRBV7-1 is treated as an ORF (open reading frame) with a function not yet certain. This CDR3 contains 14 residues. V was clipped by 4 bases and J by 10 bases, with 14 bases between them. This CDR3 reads CASSLGGTRSPLHF. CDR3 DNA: TGTGCCAGCAGCTTAGGAGGGACGCGGTCACCCCTCCACTTT.

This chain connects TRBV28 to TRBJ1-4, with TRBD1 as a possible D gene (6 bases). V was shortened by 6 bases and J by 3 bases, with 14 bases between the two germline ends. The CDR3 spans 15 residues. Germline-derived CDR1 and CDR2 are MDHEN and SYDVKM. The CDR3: CASSNRGGSNEKLFF. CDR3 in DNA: TGTGCCAGCAGCAATAGGGGGGGATCTAATGAAAAACTGTTTTTT.

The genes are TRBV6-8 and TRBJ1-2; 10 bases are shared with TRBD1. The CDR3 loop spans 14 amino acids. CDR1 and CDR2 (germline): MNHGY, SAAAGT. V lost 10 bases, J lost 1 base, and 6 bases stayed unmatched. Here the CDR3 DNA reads TGTGCCATCGTTCGGGACAGGGGTAACTATGGCTACACCTTC. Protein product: CAIVRDRGNYGYTF.

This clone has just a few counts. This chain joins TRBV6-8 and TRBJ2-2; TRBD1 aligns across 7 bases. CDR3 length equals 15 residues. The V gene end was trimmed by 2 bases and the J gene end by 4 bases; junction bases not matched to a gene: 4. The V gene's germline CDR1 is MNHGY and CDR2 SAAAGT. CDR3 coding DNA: TGTGCCAGCAGTTACCCGGCAGGGGGCACCGGGGAGCTGTTTTTT. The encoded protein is CASSYPAGGTGELFF.

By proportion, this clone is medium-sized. The CDR3 bases are TGTGCCAGCAGCTTAGAGAGCGGGACATTCTACGAGCAGTACTTC. It is translated as CASSLESGTFYEQYF. The chain uses TRBV11-3 and TRBJ2-7, with TRBD2 as a possible D gene (7 bases). CDR1 SGHNT and CDR2 YENEEA come from the germline V gene. V lost 0 bases, J lost 3 bases, and 12 bases lay in between. The CDR3 loop spans 15 amino acids.

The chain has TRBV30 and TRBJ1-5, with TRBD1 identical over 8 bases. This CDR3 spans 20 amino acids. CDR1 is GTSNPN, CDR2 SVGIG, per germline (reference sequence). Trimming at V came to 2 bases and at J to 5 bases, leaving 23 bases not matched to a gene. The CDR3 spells CAWSYYTGTGTKRVDQPQHF. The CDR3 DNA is TGTGCCTGGAGTTATTATACCGGGACAGGTACGAAGAGGGTAGATCAGCCCCAGCATTTT.

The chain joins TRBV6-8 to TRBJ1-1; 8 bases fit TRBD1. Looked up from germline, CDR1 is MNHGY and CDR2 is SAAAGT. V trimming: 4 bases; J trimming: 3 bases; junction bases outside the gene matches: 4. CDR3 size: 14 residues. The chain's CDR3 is CASSSTGVHTEAFF. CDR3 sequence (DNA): TGTGCCAGCAGTTCGACAGGGGTGCACACTGAAGCTTTCTTT.

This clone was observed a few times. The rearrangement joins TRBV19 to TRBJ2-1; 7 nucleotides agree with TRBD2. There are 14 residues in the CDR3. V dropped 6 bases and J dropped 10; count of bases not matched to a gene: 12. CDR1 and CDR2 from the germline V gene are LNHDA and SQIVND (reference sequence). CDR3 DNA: TGTGCCAGTAGCACAGCGGGGTCCACGGGGGAGCAGTTCTTC. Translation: CASSTAGSTGEQFF.

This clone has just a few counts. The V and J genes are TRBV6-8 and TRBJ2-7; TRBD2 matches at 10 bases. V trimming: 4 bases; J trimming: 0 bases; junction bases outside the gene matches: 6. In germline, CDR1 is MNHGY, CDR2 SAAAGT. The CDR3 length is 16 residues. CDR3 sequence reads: CASSSPLAGVSYEQYF. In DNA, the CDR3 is TGTGCCAGCAGTTCCCCCCTAGCGGGAGTCTCCTACGAGCAGTACTTC.

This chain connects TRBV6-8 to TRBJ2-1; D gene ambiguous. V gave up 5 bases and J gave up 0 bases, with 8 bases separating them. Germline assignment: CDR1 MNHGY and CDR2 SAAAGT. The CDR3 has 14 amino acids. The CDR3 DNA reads TGTGCCAGCAGTGTGGAGAGCTCCTACAATGAGCAGTTCTTC. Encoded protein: CASSVESSYNEQFF.

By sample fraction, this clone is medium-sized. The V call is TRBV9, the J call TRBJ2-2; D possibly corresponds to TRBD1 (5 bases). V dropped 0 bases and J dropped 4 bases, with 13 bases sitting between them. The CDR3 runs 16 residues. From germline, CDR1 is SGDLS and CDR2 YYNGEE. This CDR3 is CASSVGTLLSTGELFF. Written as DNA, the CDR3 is TGTGCCAGCAGCGTAGGGACACTTTTGTCCACCGGGGAGCTGTTTTTT.

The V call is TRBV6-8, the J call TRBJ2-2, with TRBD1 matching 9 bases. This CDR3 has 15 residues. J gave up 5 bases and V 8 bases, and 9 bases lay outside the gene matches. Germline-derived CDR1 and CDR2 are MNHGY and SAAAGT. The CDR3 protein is CASLDGQGWTGELFF. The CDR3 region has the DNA TGTGCCAGCCTAGACGGACAGGGGTGGACCGGGGAGCTGTTTTTT.

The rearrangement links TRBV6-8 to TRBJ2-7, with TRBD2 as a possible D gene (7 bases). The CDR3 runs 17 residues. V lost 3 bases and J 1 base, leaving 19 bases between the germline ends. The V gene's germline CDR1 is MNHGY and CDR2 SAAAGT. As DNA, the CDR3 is TGTGCCAGCAGTTATAGTCGGGGGGCTCACATTTCCTACGAGCAGTACTTC. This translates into CASSYSRGAHISYEQYF.

This chain's CDR3 is CASSLSSGSHNEQFF. CDR3 nucleotides: TGTGCCAGCAGCTTATCTAGCGGGAGTCACAATGAGCAGTTCTTC. This chain connects TRBV11-3 to TRBJ2-1; TRBD2 aligns across 10 bases. The CDR3 sequence is 15 residues long. CDR1 and CDR2 (germline): SGHNT, YENEEA. Unmatched junction bases numbered 3, after V lost 2 bases and J lost 5 bases.

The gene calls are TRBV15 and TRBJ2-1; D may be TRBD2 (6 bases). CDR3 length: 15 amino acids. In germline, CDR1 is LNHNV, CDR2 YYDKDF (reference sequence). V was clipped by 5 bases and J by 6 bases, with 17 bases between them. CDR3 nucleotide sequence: TGTGCCACCAGCGGGAGGTTTGGACTTATCAATGAGCAGTTCTTC. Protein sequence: CATSGRFGLINEQFF.

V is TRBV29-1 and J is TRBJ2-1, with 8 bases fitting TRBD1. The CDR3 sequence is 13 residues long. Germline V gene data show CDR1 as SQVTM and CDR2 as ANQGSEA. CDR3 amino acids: CSLGQGKRNEQFF. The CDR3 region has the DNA TGCAGTCTTGGACAGGGTAAAAGGAATGAGCAGTTCTTC.